This T cell receptor beta chain emerged from a study of blood T cell repertoires in COVID-19. The wider study: Donors in the United States, Italy and Spain gave samples during acute or convalescent COVID-19. Nucleic acid was either cDNA or gDNA, and it came from T cells, B-cell-depleted T cells, or PBMCs.

J gave up 6 bases and V 4 bases, and 11 bases lay outside the gene matches. The CDR3 length is 15 residues. CDR1 and CDR2 (germline): SEHNR, FQNEAQ (reference sequence). Authors' processing steps: Scientists estimated how many nucleated cells there were by amplifying reference gene primers. The assay was immunoSEQ multiplex PCR, and TCRdb's table has in-frame clones only and misses some. V and J calls and clone size are copied from that table; D and trimming were computed from the DNA. In the table there are under 130,000 clones, about 87% of which are singletons. The sequencing input was peripheral blood. The receptor's source is a human donor in a cohort sampled during active or convalescent COVID-19. The V gene is TRBV7-9, the J gene TRBJ1-2; TRBD1 aligns across 7 bases. In nucleotides, the CDR3 is TGTGCCAGCAGCTCCATTGCCAGGGGGTTCGATGGCTACACCTTC. Translation: CASSSIARGFDGYTF.